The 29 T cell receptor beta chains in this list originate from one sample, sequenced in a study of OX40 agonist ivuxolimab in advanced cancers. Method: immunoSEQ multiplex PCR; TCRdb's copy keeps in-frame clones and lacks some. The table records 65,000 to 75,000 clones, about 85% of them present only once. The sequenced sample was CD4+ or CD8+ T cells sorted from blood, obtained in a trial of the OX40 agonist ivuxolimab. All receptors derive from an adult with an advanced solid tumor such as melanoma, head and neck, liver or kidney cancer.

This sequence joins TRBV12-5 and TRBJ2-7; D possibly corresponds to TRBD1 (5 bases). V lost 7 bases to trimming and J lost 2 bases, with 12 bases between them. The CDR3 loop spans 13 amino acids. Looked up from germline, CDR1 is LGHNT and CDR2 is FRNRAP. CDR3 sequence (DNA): TGTGCTAGTGCCTACGACAGACCCTACGAGCAGTACTTC. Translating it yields CASAYDRPYEQYF.

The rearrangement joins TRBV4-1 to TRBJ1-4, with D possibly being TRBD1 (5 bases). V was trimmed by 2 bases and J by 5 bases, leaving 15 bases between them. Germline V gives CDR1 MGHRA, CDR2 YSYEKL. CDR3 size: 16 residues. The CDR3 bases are TGCGCCAGCAGCCAACTCCCTCAGGGAGTAAATGAAAAACTGTTTTTT. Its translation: CASSQLPQGVNEKLFF.

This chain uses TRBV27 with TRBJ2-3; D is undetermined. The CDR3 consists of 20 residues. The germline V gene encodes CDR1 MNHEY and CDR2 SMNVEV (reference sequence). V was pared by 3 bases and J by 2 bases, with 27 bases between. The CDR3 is CASSFLDRARLYWFTDTQYF. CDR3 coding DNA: TGTGCCAGCAGTTTCCTCGATAGGGCACGGCTTTATTGGTTCACAGATACGCAGTATTTT.

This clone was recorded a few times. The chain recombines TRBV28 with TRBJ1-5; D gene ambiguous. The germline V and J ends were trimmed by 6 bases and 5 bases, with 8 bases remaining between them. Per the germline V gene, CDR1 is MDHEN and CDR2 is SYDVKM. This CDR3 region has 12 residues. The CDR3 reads CASRAFDQPQHF. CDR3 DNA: TGTGCCAGCAGGGCTTTCGATCAGCCCCAGCATTTT.

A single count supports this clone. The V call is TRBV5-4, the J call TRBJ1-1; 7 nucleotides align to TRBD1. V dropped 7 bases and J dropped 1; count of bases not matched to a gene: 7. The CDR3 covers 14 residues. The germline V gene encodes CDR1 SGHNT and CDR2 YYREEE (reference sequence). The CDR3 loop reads CASSTQGKNTEAFF. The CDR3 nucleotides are TGTGCCAGCTCGACACAGGGGAAGAACACTGAAGCTTTCTTT.

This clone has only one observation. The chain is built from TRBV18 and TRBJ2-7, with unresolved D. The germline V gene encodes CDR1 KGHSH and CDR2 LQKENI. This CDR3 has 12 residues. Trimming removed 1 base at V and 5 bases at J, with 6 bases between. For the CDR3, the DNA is TGTGCCAGCTCACCACGCCGTGACGAGCAGTACTTC. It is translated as CASSPRRDEQYF.

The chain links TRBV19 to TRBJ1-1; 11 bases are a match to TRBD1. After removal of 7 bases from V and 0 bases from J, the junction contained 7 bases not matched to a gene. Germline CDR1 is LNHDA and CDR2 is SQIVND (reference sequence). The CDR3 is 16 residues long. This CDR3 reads CASIKDRGLMNTEAFF. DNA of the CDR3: TGTGCCAGTATCAAGGACAGGGGGCTGATGAACACTGAAGCTTTCTTT. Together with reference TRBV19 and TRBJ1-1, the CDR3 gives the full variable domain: DGGITQSPKYLFRKEGQNVTLSCEQNLNHDAMYWYRQDPGQGLRLIYYSQIVNDFQKGDIAEGYSVSREKKESFPLTVTSAQKNPTAFYLCASIKDRGLMNTEAFFGQGTRLTVV.

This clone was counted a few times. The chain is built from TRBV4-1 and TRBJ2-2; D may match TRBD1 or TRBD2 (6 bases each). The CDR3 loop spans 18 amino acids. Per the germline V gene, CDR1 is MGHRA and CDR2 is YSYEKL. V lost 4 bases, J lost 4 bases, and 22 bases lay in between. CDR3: CASSPKAITGAGTGELFF. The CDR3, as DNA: TGCGCCAGCAGCCCCAAGGCAATTACGGGGGCCGGCACCGGGGAGCTGTTTTTT.

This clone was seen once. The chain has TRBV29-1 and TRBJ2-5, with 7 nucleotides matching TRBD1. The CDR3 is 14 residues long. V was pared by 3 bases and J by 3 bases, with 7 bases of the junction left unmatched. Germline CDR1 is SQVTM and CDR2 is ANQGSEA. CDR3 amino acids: CSVEAWDSEETQYF. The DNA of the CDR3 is TGCAGCGTTGAGGCTTGGGACAGTGAAGAGACCCAGTACTTC.

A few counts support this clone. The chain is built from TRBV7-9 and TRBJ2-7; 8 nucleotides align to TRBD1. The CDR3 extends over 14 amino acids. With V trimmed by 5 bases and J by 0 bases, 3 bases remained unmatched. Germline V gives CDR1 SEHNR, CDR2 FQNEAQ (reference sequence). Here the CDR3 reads CASSVQGVSYEQYF. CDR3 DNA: TGTGCCAGCAGCGTACAGGGGGTCTCCTACGAGCAGTACTTC.

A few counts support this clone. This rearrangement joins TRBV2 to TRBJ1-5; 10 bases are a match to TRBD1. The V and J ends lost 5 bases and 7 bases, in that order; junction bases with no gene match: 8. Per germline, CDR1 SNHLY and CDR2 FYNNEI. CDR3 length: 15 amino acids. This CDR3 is CASSPGQGIKQPQHF. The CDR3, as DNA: TGTGCCAGCAGTCCGGGACAGGGGATTAAGCAGCCCCAGCATTTT.

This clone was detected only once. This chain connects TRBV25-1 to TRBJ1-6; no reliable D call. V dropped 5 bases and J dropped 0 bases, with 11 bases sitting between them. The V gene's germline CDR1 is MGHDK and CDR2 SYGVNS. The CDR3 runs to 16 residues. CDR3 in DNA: TGTGCCAGCAGTTTAGCGTCCAGCTCCTATAATTCACCCCTCCACTTT. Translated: CASSLASSSYNSPLHF.

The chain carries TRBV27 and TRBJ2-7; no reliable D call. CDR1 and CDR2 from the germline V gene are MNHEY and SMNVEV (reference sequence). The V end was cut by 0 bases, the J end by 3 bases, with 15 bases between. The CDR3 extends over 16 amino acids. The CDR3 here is CASSLSRTDIFYEQYF. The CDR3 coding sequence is TGTGCCAGCAGTTTATCGAGGACCGATATATTCTACGAGCAGTACTTC.

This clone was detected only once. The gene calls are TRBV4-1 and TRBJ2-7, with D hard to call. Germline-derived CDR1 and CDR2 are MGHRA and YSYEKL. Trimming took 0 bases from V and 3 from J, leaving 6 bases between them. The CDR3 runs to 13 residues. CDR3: CASSQDLLYEQYF. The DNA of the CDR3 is TGCGCCAGCAGCCAAGACCTGCTCTACGAGCAGTACTTC.

CDR3 sequence: CASSFSDSGANVLTF. Here the CDR3 DNA reads TGTGCCAGCAGCTTTTCTGACTCTGGGGCCAACGTCCTGACTTTC. The V gene is TRBV7-6, the J gene TRBJ2-6; D gene uncertain. The germline gives CDR1 SGHVS, CDR2 FNYEAQ. V lost 3 bases and J lost 0, with 6 bases in between. This CDR3 has 15 residues.

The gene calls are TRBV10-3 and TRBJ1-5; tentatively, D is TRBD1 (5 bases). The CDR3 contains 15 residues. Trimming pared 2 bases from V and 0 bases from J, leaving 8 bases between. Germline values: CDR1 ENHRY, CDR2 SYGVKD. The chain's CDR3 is CAISEGGVSNQPQHF. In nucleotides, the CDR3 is TGTGCCATCAGTGAGGGAGGGGTTAGCAATCAGCCCCAGCATTTT.

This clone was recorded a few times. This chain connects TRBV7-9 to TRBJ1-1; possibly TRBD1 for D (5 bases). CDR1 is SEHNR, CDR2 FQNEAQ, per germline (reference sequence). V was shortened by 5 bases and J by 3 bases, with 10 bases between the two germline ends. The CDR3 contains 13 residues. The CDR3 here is CASSKVGDTEAFF. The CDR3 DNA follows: TGTGCCAGCAGCAAAGTGGGGGACACTGAAGCTTTCTTT.

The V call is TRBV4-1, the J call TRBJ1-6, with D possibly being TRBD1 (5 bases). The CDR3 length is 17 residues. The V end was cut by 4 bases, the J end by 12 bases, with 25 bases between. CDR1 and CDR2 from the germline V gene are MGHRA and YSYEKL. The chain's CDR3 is CASSPSSFPGNREPLHF. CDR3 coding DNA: TGCGCCAGCAGCCCGAGTTCCTTTCCAGGGAATAGAGAACCCCTCCACTTT.

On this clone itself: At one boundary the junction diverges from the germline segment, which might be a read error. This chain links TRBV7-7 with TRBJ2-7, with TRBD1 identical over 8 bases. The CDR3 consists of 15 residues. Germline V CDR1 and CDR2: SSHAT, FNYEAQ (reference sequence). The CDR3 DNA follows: TGTGCTAGCAGCTACGGACAGGGCGTTCCCTACGAGCAGTACTTC. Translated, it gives CASSYGQGVPYEQYF.

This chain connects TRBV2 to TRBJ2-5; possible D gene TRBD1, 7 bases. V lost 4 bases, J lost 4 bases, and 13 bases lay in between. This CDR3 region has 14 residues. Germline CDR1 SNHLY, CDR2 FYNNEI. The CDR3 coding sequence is TGTGCCAGCAGTGCTCAGGGGGGAGGAGAGACCCAGTACTTC. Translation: CASSAQGGGETQYF.

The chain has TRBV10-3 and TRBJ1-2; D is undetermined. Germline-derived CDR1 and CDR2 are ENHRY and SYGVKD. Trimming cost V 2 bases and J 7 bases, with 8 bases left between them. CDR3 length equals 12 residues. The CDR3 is CAISEGPFGYTF. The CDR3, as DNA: TGTGCCATCAGTGAGGGGCCGTTTGGCTACACCTTC.

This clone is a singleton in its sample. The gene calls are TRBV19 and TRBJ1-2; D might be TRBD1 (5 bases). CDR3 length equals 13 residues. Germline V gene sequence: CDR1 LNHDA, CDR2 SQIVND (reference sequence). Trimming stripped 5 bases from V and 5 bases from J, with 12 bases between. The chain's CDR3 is CASSQGNVYGYTF. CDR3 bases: TGTGCCAGTAGTCAGGGTAACGTTTATGGCTACACCTTC.

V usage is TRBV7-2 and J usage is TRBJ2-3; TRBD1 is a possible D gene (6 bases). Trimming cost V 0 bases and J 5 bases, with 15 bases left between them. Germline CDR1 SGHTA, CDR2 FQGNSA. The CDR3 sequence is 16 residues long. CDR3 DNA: TGTGCCAGCAGCTTAGCTGGGGTACAGGGTCAAGATACGCAGTATTTT. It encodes CASSLAGVQGQDTQYF.

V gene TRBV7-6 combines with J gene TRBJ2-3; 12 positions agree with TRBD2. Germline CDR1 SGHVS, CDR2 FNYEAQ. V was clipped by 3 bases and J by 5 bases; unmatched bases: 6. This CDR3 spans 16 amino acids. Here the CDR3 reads CASSLGASGRVDTQYF. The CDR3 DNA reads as TGTGCCAGCAGCTTGGGTGCTAGCGGGAGGGTAGATACGCAGTATTTT.

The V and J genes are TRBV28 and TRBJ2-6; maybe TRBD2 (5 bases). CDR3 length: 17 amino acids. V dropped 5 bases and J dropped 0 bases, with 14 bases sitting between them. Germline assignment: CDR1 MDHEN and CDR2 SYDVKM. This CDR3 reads CASSQAGPSSGANVLTF. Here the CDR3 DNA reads TGTGCCAGCAGTCAGGCGGGCCCTAGCTCTGGGGCCAACGTCCTGACTTTC.

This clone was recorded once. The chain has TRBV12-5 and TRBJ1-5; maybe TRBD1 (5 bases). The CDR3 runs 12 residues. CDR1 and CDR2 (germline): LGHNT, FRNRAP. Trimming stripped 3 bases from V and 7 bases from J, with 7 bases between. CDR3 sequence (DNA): TGTGCTAGTGGTTTAGGGGAGCAGCCCCAGCATTTT. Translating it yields CASGLGEQPQHF.

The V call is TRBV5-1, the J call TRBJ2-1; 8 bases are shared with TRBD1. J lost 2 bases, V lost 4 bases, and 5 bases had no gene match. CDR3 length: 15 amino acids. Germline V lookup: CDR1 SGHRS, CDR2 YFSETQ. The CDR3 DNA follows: TGCGCCAGCAGCATATACAGGGGGGCCTACAATGAGCAGTTCTTC. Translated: CASSIYRGAYNEQFF.

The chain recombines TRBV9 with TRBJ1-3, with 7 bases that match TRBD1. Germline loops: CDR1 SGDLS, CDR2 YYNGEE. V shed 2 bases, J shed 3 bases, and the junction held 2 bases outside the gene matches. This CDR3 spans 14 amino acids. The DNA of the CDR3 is TGTGCCAGCAGCGTTGACAGGGTTGGAAACACCATATATTTT. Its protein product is CASSVDRVGNTIYF.

CDR3 sequence (DNA): TGTGCCAGCAGCCAGGACAGGGTCGGACAGCCCCAGCATTTT. This gives the protein CASSQDRVGQPQHF. V and J are TRBV2 and TRBJ1-5, with 8 nucleotides matching TRBD1. The germline gives CDR1 SNHLY, CDR2 FYNNEI. Trimming took 6 bases from V and 7 from J; bases not matched to a gene: 8. The CDR3 is 14 residues long.